One and the same sample provided the 3 T cell receptor beta chains below, sequenced in a study of cytomegalovirus exposure and HLA in healthy donors. PCR amplification relied on 60 Vbeta primers (plus 13 Jbeta primers). The method was immunoSEQ multiplex PCR; TCRdb's version includes in-frame clones alone and lacks a portion of them. The sample records 95,000 to 100,000 clones, more than 60% being singletons. The sample consisted of PBMCs. All receptors come from a man aged 60 to 69 in good health and CMV-seropositive.

The chain carries TRBV30 and TRBJ2-6, with a tentative D call TRBD2 (6 bases). The CDR3 length is 12 residues. In germline, CDR1 is GTSNPN, CDR2 SVGIG (reference sequence). The V gene lost 5 bases and the J gene lost 13 bases, with 15 bases spanning the gap. The CDR3 DNA reads as TGTGCCTGGGACGGGACTCTGCGGGTCCTGACTTTC. This translates into CAWDGTLRVLTF.

The V and J genes are TRBV19 and TRBJ2-2; TRBD2 matches 7 bases. This CDR3 has 16 residues. Germline V gene sequence: CDR1 LNHDA, CDR2 SQIVND (reference sequence). V lost 3 bases to trimming and J lost 5 bases; unmatched junction nucleotides: 9. The DNA for the CDR3 is TGTGCCAGTAGTATGTTTGGGGGGGTATCGACCGGGGAGCTGTTTTTT. This sequence encodes CASSMFGGVSTGELFF.

This sequence joins TRBV19 and TRBJ2-5; a weak D match, TRBD2 (5 bases). In germline, CDR1 is LNHDA, CDR2 SQIVND (reference sequence). CDR3 length: 15 amino acids. Between the trimmed V and J ends, which lost 5 bases and 5 bases, there was a span of 18 bases. This chain's CDR3 is CASSFYARRGETQYF. As DNA, the CDR3 is TGTGCCAGTAGTTTCTATGCCCGAAGAGGGGAGACCCAGTACTTC.